The 18 T cell receptor beta chains in this list originate from one sample, sequenced in a study of CD8 T cells in Susac syndrome. An input of roughly 0.45 to 1 ug of RNA was subjected to reverse transcription using random hexamers. TCRdb fed the immunoSEQ multiplex PCR reads into MiXCR, producing one record per CDR3 protein. The sample carries some 120,000 distinct CDR3 sequences, 80% to 95% recorded once. Sequences were obtained from CD8+ T cells from PBMCs. Receptor source: a human donor with multiple sclerosis.

The V call is TRBV9, the J call TRBJ2-5; 10 bases align to TRBD1. The CDR3 covers 15 residues. From germline, CDR1 is SGDLS and CDR2 YYNGEE. Trimming at V came to 4 bases and at J to 2 bases, leaving 5 bases not matched to a gene. The CDR3 DNA sequence: TGTGCCAGCAGCCGCGGACAGGGGGGGCAAGAGACCCAGTACTTC. Protein: CASSRGQGGQETQYF.

The chain is built from TRBV15 and TRBJ1-3, with D tentatively TRBD1 (5 bases). Between the trimmed V and J ends, which lost 0 bases and 4 bases, there was a span of 7 bases. Germline loops: CDR1 LNHNV, CDR2 YYDKDF (reference sequence). CDR3 length equals 14 residues. The CDR3: CATSRDREGNTIYF. The CDR3 DNA reads as TGTGCCACCAGCAGAGACAGGGAAGGAAACACCATATATTTT.

The genes are TRBV29-1 and TRBJ2-7, with 9 bases fitting TRBD1. The trim removed 5 bases at V and 2 bases at J, leaving 7 bases unmatched. The CDR3 totals 14 residues. CDR1 is SQVTM and CDR2 is ANQGSEA in the germline V gene. The CDR3 sequence: CSVSRQGVAYEQYF. As DNA, the CDR3 is TGCAGCGTTTCCCGACAGGGGGTAGCCTACGAGCAGTACTTC.

Only one count was recorded for this clonotype. The chain links TRBV6-2 or TRBV6-3 to TRBJ2-7; D assignment may be TRBD1 or TRBD2 (5 bases each). This CDR3 contains 14 residues. V was shortened by 4 bases and J by 7 bases, with 17 bases between the two germline ends. CDR1 is MNHEY, CDR2 SVGEGT, per germline. DNA of the CDR3: TGTGCCAGCAGTTCGGGACCCACGAGTGGGGAGCAGTACTTC. This translates into CASSSGPTSGEQYF.

The chain recombines TRBV9 with TRBJ1-5; unclear D gene. Per germline, CDR1 SGDLS and CDR2 YYNGEE. V dropped 0 bases and J dropped 3 bases, with 7 bases sitting between them. The CDR3 runs to 14 residues. The CDR3 bases are TGTGCCAGCAGCGTAGGAACGGTCAATCAGCCCCAGCATTTT. Encoded protein: CASSVGTVNQPQHF.

CDR3 loop: CASSEAIGRADTQYF. CDR3 DNA sequence: TGTGCCAGCAGTGAAGCTATCGGACGGGCAGATACGCAGTATTTT. The chain couples TRBV6-1 to TRBJ2-3; D is uncertain. The length of the CDR3 is 15 residues. Germline loops: CDR1 MNHNS, CDR2 SASEGT. With 0 bases removed from V and 4 bases from J, the gap between germline ends came to 11 bases.

The chain recombines TRBV6-2 or TRBV6-3 with TRBJ2-2; TRBD1 or TRBD2 may be the D gene (5 bases each). Looked up from germline, CDR1 is MNHEY and CDR2 is SVGEGT. V gave up 4 bases and J gave up 7 bases, with 7 bases separating them. This CDR3 comprises 12 residues. Written as DNA, the CDR3 is TGTGCCAGCAGTTCTGGGGGCGGGGAGCTGTTTTTT. Protein product: CASSSGGGELFF.

This chain uses TRBV7-9 with TRBJ2-6; D is ambiguous. V lost 6 bases to trimming and J lost 0 bases, with 6 bases between them. CDR3 length: 14 residues. Germline-derived CDR1 and CDR2 are SEHNR and FQNEAQ (reference sequence). DNA of the CDR3: TGTGCCAGCAGGAACAGCTCTGGGGCCAACGTCCTGACTTTC. Its translation is CASRNSSGANVLTF.

The genes are TRBV13 and TRBJ2-6, with TRBD1 as a possible D gene (6 bases). Trimming stripped 5 bases from V and 1 base from J, with 15 bases between. This CDR3 has 17 residues. In germline, CDR1 is PRHDT, CDR2 FYEKMQ (reference sequence). CDR3: CASSPNTGTSGANVLTF. DNA for the CDR3: TGTGCCAGCAGCCCGAATACCGGGACATCTGGGGCCAACGTCCTGACTTTC.

This clonotype appeared a few times. One end of the junction is discordant with germline, which a read error may explain. CDR3: CASSQGSSYEQYF. The CDR3 bases are TGTGCCAGCAGCCAAGGGAGCTCCTACGAGCAGTACTTC. The chain combines TRBV4-1 with TRBJ2-7, with D possibly matching TRBD2 (5 bases). CDR1 and CDR2 (germline): MGHRA, YSYEKL. The CDR3 runs to 13 residues.

V usage is TRBV28 and J usage is TRBJ2-7, with TRBD2 matching over 8 bases. Germline V gene sequence: CDR1 MDHEN, CDR2 SYDVKM. V lost 6 bases and J lost 3; bases outside the gene matches: 7. This CDR3 contains 14 residues. CDR3 region: CASSDREGSYEQYF. The CDR3 nucleotides read TGTGCCAGCAGCGACCGGGAGGGGAGCTACGAGCAGTACTTC.

The rearrangement links TRBV5-4 to TRBJ2-1; possible D gene TRBD2, 6 bases. V lost 1 base to trimming and J lost 8 bases, with 10 bases between them. From germline, CDR1 is SGHNT and CDR2 YYREEE (reference sequence). The CDR3 consists of 13 residues. CDR3 amino acids: CASSLRDWDEQFF. CDR3 nucleotide sequence: TGTGCCAGCAGCTTGCGGGACTGGGATGAGCAGTTCTTC.

V is TRBV6-5 and J is TRBJ2-5, with TRBD1 matching 8 bases. CDR3 size: 16 residues. CDR1 and CDR2 (germline): MNHEY, SVGAGI. J gave up 4 bases and V 4 bases, and 11 bases lay outside the gene matches. This chain's CDR3 is CASSLDRAQGRETQYF. In DNA form, the CDR3 reads TGTGCCAGCAGTTTGGACAGGGCGCAGGGGAGAGAGACCCAGTACTTC.

The chain has TRBV6-6 and TRBJ1-2, with a tentative D call TRBD1 (5 bases). Germline V CDR1 and CDR2: MNHNY, SVGAGI (reference sequence). The CDR3 spans 13 residues. Trimming stripped 5 bases from V and 5 bases from J, with 12 bases between. CDR3 in DNA: TGTGCCAGCAGTATCCGGGACCTTTATGGCTACACCTTC. Its translation: CASSIRDLYGYTF.

The chain carries TRBV3-1 and TRBJ2-1, with a weak D call TRBD2 (5 bases). V lost 5 bases, J lost 2 bases, and 13 bases lay in between. The CDR3 has 15 amino acids. Per germline, CDR1 LGHDT and CDR2 YNNKEL (reference sequence). The CDR3, as DNA: TGTGCCAGCAGCGCTATAGCGAATACCTACAATGAGCAGTTCTTC. The encoded protein is CASSAIANTYNEQFF.

The CDR3 protein is CASSSQPSSYNEQFF. In DNA form, the CDR3 reads TGTGCCAGCAGTTCACAGCCAAGCTCCTACAATGAGCAGTTCTTC. The chain uses TRBV27 and TRBJ2-1; D is unclear. V lost 4 bases and J lost 0, with 10 bases in between. This CDR3 region has 15 residues. Germline V gives CDR1 MNHEY, CDR2 SMNVEV (reference sequence).

The chain uses TRBV27 and TRBJ1-5; TRBD1 matches at 7 bases. J was trimmed by 3 bases and V by 1 base; bases with no gene match: 9. This CDR3 is built from 17 residues. Germline CDR1 reads MNHEY; CDR2 reads SMNVEV (reference sequence). The CDR3 DNA reads as TGTGCCAGCAGTTTATTTTTCACAGGGGACGCCAATCAGCCCCAGCATTTT. Translating gives CASSLFFTGDANQPQHF.

The V and J genes are TRBV12-3 or TRBV12-4 and TRBJ2-6, with 7 bases matching TRBD2. CDR3 size: 17 residues. V trimming: 5 bases; J trimming: 0 bases; junction bases outside the gene matches: 7. DNA for the CDR3: TGTGCCAGCAGTAAGCCCCGCGGGAGCTCTGGGGCCAACGTCCTGACTTTC. This translates into CASSKPRGSSGANVLTF.